Below, 7 T cell receptor beta chains from the same sample are listed, as sequenced in a study of blood T cell repertoires in COVID-19 (dated by TCRdb to between 2020 and 2021). Libraries were made using the immunoSEQ multiplex PCR assay. The immuneACCESS repertoire file appears here via TCRdb, limited to in-frame rearrangements. These files lack a portion of the clones; in checked studies, under half of the deficit traces to unresolved V genes, and the cause of the others is not known. The sample has about 53,000 clones on record, roughly 89% of them singletons. Approximately 2.6% of the sample belongs to the ten largest clones. Sequencing input: peripheral blood. These receptor sequences come from an elderly man with acute or convalescent COVID-19.

This chain joins TRBV2 and TRBJ2-7; TRBD1 is a possible D gene (5 bases). CDR1 SNHLY and CDR2 FYNNEI come from the germline V gene. The V gene lost 2 bases and the J gene lost 4 bases, with 12 bases spanning the gap. The CDR3 is 14 amino acids. CDR3 DNA: TGTGCCAGCAGTGAAACCAGGGTTGGTTACGAGCAGTACTTC. It is translated as CASSETRVGYEQYF.

The table lists this clone with a few counts. The genes are TRBV5-4 and TRBJ1-6; 7 bases are shared with TRBD1. CDR1 and CDR2 from the germline V gene are SGHNT and YYREEE (reference sequence). J lost 2 bases, V lost 3 bases, and 5 bases had no gene match. This CDR3 spans 16 amino acids. The CDR3 DNA reads as TGTGCCAGCAGCTCGACAGGGAAGGCCTATAATTCACCCCTCCACTTT. Translated, it gives CASSSTGKAYNSPLHF. Based on the CDR3 plus reference TRBV5-4 and TRBJ1-6, the full variable domain is ETGVTQSPTHLIKTRGQQVTLRCSSQSGHNTVSWYQQALGQGPQFIFQYYREEENGRGNFPPRFSGLQFPNYSSELNVNALELDDSALYLCASSSTGKAYNSPLHFGNGTRLTVT.

The chain is built from TRBV12-3 or TRBV12-4 and TRBJ1-5, with D hard to call. This CDR3 contains 12 residues. Trimming took off 5 bases at V and 7 bases at J, with 9 bases between the two ends. CDR3 nucleotides: TGTGCCAGCAGTCCTGGAGTGCAGCCCCAGCATTTT. Translated, it gives CASSPGVQPQHF.

The chain links TRBV6-1 to TRBJ2-3, with 11 positions matching TRBD2. CDR3 size: 15 residues. V gave up 3 bases and J gave up 5 bases; unmatched junction bases: 4. The germline V gene has CDR1 MNHNS and CDR2 SASEGT. The CDR3 reads CASSDPGTSGDTQYF. In DNA, the CDR3 is TGTGCCAGCAGTGACCCCGGGACTAGCGGAGATACGCAGTATTTT.

This chain uses TRBV2 with TRBJ2-7; tentative D call: TRBD1 (6 bases). Germline loops: CDR1 SNHLY, CDR2 FYNNEI. V was shortened by 4 bases and J by 7 bases, with 14 bases between the two germline ends. The CDR3 consists of 13 residues. CDR3 sequence reads: CASSVLGGREQYF. For the CDR3, the DNA is TGTGCCAGCAGTGTACTAGGGGGTCGAGAGCAGTACTTC.

J is TRBJ1-1 and V is TRBV3-1 (or the pseudogene TRBV3-2), with D perhaps TRBD1 (6 bases). Germline V CDR1 and CDR2: LGHDT, YNNKEL (reference sequence). This CDR3 region has 13 residues. Trimming cost V 3 bases and J 5 bases, with 10 bases left between them. The CDR3 sequence is CASSHWDKTEAFF. CDR3 DNA: TGTGCCAGCAGCCACTGGGACAAAACTGAAGCTTTCTTT.

The genes are TRBV6-2 or TRBV6-3 and TRBJ1-5, with D possibly matching TRBD1 (6 bases). The CDR3 runs 16 residues. CDR1 and CDR2 from the germline V gene are MNHEY and SVGEGT. V was clipped by 6 bases and J by 9 bases, with 24 bases between them. CDR3 loop: CASSPGQPRRRRPQHF. The CDR3 coding sequence is TGTGCCAGCAGCCCTGGACAGCCCCGTCGGAGGAGGCCCCAGCATTTT.